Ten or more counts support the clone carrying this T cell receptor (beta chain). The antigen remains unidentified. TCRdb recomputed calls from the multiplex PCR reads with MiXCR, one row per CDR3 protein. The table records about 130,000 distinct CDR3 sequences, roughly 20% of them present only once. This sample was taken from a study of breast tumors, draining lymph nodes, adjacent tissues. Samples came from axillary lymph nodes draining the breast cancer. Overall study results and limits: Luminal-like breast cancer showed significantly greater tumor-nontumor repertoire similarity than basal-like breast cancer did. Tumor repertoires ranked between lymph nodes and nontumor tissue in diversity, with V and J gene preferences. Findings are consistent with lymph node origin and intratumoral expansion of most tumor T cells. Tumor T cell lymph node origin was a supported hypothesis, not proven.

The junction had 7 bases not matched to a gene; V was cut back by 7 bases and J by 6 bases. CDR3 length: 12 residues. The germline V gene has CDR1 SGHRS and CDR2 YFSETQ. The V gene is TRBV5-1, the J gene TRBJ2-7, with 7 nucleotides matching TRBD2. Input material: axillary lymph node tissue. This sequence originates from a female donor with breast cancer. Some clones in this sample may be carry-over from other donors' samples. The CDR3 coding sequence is TGCGCCAGCGCTATCCCGGGAGGCGAGCAGTACTTC. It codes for CASAIPGGEQYF.